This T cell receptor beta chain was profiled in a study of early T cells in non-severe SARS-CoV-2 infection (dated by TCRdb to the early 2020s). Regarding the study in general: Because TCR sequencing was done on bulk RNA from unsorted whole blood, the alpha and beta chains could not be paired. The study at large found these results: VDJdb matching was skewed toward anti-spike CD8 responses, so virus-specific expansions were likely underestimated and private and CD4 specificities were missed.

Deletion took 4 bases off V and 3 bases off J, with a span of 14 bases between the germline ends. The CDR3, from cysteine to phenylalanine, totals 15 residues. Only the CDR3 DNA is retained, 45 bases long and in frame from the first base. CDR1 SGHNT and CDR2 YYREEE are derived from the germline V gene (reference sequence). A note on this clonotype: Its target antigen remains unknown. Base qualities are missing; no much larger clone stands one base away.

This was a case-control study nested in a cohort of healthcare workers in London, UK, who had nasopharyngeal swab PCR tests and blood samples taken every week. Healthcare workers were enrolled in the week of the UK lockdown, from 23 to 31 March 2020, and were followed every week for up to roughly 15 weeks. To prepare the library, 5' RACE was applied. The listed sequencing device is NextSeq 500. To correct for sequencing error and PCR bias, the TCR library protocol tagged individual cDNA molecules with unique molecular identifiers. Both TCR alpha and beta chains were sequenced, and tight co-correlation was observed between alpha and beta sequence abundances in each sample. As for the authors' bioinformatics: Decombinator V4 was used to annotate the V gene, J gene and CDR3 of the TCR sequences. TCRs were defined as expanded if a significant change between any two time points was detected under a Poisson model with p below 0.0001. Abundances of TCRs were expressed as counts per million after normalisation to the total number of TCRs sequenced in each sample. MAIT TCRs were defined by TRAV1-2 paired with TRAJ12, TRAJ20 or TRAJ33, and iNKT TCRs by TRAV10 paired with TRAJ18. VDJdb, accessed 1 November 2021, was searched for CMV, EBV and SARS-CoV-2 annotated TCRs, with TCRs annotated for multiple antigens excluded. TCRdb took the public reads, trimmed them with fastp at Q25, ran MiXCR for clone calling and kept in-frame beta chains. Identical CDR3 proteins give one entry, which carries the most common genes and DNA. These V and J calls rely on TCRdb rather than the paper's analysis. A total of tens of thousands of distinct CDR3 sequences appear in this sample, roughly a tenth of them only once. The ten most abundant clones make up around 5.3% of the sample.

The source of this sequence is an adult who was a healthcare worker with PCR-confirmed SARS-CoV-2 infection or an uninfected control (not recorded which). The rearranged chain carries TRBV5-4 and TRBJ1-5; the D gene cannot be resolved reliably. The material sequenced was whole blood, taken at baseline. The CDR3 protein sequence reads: CASSPERGLNQPQHF. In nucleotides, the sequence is TGTGCCAGCAGCCCGGAGCGCGGCCTCAATCAGCCCCAGCATTTT. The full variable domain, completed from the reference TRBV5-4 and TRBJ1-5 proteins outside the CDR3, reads ETGVTQSPTHLIKTRGQQVTLRCSSQSGHNTVSWYQQALGQGPQFIFQYYREEENGRGNFPPRFSGLQFPNYSSELNVNALELDDSALYLCASSPERGLNQPQHFGDGTRLSIL.